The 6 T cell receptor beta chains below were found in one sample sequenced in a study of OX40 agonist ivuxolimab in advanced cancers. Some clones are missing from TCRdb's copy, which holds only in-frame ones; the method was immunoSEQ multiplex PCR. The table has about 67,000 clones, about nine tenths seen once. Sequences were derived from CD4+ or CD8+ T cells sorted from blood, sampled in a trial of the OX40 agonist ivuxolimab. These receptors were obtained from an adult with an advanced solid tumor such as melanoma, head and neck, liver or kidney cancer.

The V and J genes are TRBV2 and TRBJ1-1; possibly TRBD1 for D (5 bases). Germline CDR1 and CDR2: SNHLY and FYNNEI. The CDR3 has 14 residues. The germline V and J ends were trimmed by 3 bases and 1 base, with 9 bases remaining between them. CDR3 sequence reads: CASSDREGNTEAFF. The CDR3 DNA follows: TGTGCCAGCAGTGACAGGGAGGGGAACACTGAAGCTTTCTTT.

Here the CDR3 DNA reads TGTGCCAGCAGGGGCCCGGGGACACCTTACGAGCAGTACTTC. Protein: CASRGPGTPYEQYF. This chain links TRBV28 with TRBJ2-7; D is perhaps TRBD1 (6 bases). Germline V gene sequence: CDR1 MDHEN, CDR2 SYDVKM. The CDR3 runs 14 residues. V lost 6 bases, J lost 4 bases, and 16 bases lay in between. The full variable domain, rest sourced from reference TRBV28 and TRBJ2-7, is DVKVTQSSRYLVKRTGEKVFLECVQDMDHENMFWYRQDPGLGLRLIYFSYDVKMKEKGDIPEGYSVSREKKERFSLILESASTNQTSMYLCASRGPGTPYEQYFGPGTRLTVT.

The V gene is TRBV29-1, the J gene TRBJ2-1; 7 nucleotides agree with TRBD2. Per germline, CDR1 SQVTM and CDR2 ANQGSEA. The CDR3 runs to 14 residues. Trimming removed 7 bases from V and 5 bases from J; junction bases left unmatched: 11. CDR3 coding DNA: TGCAGCGGGGAAGGGAGGGGCGCACACAATGAGCAGTTCTTC. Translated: CSGEGRGAHNEQFF.

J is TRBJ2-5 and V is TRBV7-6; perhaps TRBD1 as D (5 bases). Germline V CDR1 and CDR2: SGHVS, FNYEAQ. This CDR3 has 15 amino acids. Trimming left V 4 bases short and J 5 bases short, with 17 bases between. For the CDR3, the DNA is TGTGCCAGCAGCTCAGGGCCCCAATCCGCGGAGACCCAGTACTTC. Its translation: CASSSGPQSAETQYF.

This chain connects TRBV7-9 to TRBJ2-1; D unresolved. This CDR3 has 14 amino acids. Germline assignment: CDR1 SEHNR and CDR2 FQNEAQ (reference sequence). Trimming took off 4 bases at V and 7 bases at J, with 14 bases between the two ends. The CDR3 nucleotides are TGTGCCAGCAGCTCGGGCCGGACGAGGAATGAGCAGTTCTTC. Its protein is CASSSGRTRNEQFF. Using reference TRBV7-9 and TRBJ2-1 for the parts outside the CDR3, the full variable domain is DTGVSQNPRHKITKRGQNVTFRCDPISEHNRLYWYRQTLGQGPEFLTYFQNEAQLEKSRLLSDRFSAERPKGSFSTLEIQRTEQGDSAMYLCASSSGRTRNEQFFGPGTRLTVL.

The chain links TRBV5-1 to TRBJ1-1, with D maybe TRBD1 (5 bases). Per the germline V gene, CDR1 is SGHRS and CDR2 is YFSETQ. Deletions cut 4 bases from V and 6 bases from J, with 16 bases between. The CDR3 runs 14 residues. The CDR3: CASSEDGARAEAFF. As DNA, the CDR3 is TGCGCCAGCAGCGAGGACGGGGCGCGGGCTGAAGCTTTCTTT.